A selection of T cell receptor beta chains follows, all from one sample in a study of blood T cell repertoires in COVID-19. Assay used: immunoSEQ multiplex PCR; TCRdb lists only in-frame clones, some missing. The repertoire has 210,000 or so clones, about nine tenths of them found once; the top ten carry 2.2%. The sequenced sample was peripheral blood. Receptor source: a woman aged 50 to 60 with acute or convalescent COVID-19. Each CDR3 is given with its conserved first and last residue. A D gene is named only where the DNA matches it firmly. Size is omitted from some rows. Given values are once, few, many or a class for expanded clones.

TRBJ2-7 NA TRBV3-1/TRBV3-2 NA CASSQLRGSYEQYF TGTGCCAGCAGCCAATTAAGGGGGTCTTACGAGCAGTACTTC
TRBJ1-2 NA TRBV11-1 TRBD1 CASSLAGQFRTNYGYTF TGTGCCAGCAGCTTAGCGGGACAGTTTCGGACTAACTATGGCTACACCTTC
TRBJ2-5 once TRBV2 TRBD1 CASSLQGSQETQYF TGTGCCAGCAGCTTACAGGGGTCCCAAGAGACCCAGTACTTC
TRBJ2-7 once TRBV13 TRBD1 CASSLSQGVPYEQYF TGTGCCAGCAGCTTGTCACAGGGGGTCCCCTACGAGCAGTACTTC
TRBJ2-1 NA TRBV7-8 NA CASSLTDDSSYNEQFF TGTGCCAGCAGCTTAACTGATGACAGCTCCTACAATGAGCAGTTCTTC
TRBJ1-2 NA TRBV13 TRBD1 CASSRTGDGYTF TGTGCCAGCAGCCGGACAGGGGATGGCTACACCTTC
TRBJ2-4 NA TRBV11-2 TRBD2 CASSLMGSGRAKNIQYF TGTGCCAGCAGCTTAATGGGGAGCGGGAGGGCCAAAAACATTCAGTACTTC
TRBJ1-1 NA TRBV10-3 NA CAISEPTNTEAFF TGTGCCATCAGTGAGCCGACTAACACTGAAGCTTTCTTT
TRBJ2-7 NA TRBV5-1 NA CASSPPAYEQYF TGCGCCAGCAGCCCCCCAGCCTACGAGCAGTACTTC
TRBJ1-5 NA TRBV24-1 NA CATSAANTGDQPQHF TGTGCCACCAGTGCGGCTAACACGGGGGATCAGCCCCAGCATTTT
TRBJ2-5 NA TRBV7-2 NA CASSQSRLQETQYF TGTGCCAGCAGTCAAAGCCGACTTCAAGAGACCCAGTACTTC
TRBJ1-2 NA TRBV2 NA CASSDRGTYYGYTF TGTGCCAGCAGTGATAGGGGGACATATTATGGCTACACCTTC
TRBJ1-1 NA TRBV11-2 TRBD1 CASSYSGTGGTEAFF TGTGCCAGCAGCTATAGCGGCACAGGGGGCACTGAAGCTTTCTTT
TRBJ1-5 few TRBV11-2 TRBD1 CASSLGNQGGQPQHF TGTGCCAGCAGCTTAGGCAATCAGGGGGGACAGCCCCAGCATTTT
TRBJ1-2 NA TRBV7-9 TRBD1 CASSSTQGDGYTF TGTGCCAGCAGCTCTACACAGGGGGATGGCTACACCTTC
TRBJ1-1 NA TRBV4-2 NA CASSQDIRQGNTEAFF TGTGCCAGCAGCCAAGATATTAGGCAGGGGAACACTGAAGCTTTCTTT
TRBJ2-1 NA TRBV5-6 NA CASSLEQGRSYNEQFF TGTGCCAGCAGCTTGGAACAGGGAAGGTCCTACAATGAGCAGTTCTTC